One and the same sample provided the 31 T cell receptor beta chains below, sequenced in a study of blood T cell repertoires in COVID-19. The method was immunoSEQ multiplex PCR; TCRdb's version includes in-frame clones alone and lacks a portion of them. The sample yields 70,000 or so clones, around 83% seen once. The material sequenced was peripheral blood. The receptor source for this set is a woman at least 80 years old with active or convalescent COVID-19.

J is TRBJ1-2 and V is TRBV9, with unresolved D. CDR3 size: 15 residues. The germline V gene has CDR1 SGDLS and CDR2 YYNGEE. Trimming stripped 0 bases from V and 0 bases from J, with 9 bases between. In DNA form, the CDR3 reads TGTGCCAGCAGCGTAGGCGGGTATTCTAACTATGGCTACACCTTC. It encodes CASSVGGYSNYGYTF.

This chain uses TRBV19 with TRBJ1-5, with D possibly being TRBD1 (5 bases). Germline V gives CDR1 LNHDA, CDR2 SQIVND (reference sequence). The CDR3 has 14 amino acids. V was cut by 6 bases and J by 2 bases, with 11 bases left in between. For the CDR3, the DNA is TGTGCCAGTAGCGTAATGACAGGCAATCAGCCCCAGCATTTT. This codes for CASSVMTGNQPQHF.

The CDR3 spells CSVGSGSSYEQYF. The CDR3 nucleotides are TGCAGCGTTGGGTCAGGCAGCTCCTACGAGCAGTACTTC. The rearrangement links TRBV29-1 to TRBJ2-7; D remains unclear. The V end lost 4 bases, the J end lost 0 bases, and 10 bases lay between the germline ends. The CDR3 runs 13 residues. Germline lookup yields CDR1 SQVTM and CDR2 ANQGSEA.

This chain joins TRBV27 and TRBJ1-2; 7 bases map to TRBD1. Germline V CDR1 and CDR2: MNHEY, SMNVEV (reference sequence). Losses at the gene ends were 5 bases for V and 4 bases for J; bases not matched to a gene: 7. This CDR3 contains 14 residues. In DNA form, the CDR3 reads TGTGCCAGCAGTCGACGACAGGGCACCTATGGCTACACCTTC. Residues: CASSRRQGTYGYTF.

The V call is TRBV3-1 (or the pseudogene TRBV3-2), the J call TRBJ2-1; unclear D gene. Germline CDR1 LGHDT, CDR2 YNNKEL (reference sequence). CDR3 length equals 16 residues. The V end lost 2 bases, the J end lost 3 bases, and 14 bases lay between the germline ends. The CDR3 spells CASSQSPGGYYNEQFF. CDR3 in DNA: TGTGCCAGCAGCCAAAGTCCCGGCGGTTACTACAATGAGCAGTTCTTC.

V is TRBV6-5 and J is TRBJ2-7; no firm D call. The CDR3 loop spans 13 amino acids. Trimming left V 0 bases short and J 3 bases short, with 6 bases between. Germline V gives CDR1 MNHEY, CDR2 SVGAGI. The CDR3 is CASSYSNFYEQYF. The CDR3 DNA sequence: TGTGCCAGCAGTTACTCAAACTTCTACGAGCAGTACTTC.

The CDR3 DNA is TGCAGCCCGAGGAGGGCAGATACGCAGTATTTT. This gives the protein CSPRRADTQYF. The chain couples TRBV29-1 to TRBJ2-3; TRBD2 might be the D (6 bases). The CDR3 is 11 residues long. The V end lost 8 bases, the J end lost 4 bases, and 10 bases lay between the germline ends. Germline V gene lookup returns CDR1 SQVTM and CDR2 ANQGSEA.

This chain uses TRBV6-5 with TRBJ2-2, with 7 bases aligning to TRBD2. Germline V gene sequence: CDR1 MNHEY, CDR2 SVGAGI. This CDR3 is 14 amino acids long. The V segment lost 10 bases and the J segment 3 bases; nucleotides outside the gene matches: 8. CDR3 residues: CAMQGGPDTGELFF. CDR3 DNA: TGTGCCATGCAGGGAGGGCCGGACACCGGGGAGCTGTTTTTT.

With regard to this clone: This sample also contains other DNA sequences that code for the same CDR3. CDR3 residues: CASSSVIVFIRGAFF. The CDR3 region has the DNA TGTGCCAGCAGCTCGGTCATAGTCTTTATTCGGGGAGCTTTCTTT. The chain uses TRBV7-2 and TRBJ1-1; no definite D call. Trimming stripped 4 bases from V and 10 bases from J, with 22 bases between. From germline, CDR1 is SGHTA and CDR2 FQGNSA. The CDR3 totals 15 residues.

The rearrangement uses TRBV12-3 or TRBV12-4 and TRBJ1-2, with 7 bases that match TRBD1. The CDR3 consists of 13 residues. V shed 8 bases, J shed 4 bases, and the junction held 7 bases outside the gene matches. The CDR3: CASALQGPYGYTF. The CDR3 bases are TGTGCCAGCGCCTTACAGGGGCCCTATGGCTACACCTTC.

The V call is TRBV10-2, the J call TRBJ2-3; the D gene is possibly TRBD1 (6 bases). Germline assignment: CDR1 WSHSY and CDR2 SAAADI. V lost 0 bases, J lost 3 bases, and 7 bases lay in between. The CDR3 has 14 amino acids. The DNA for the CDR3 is TGCGCCAGCAGTGAGTCTACAGGGACAGATACGCAGTATTTT. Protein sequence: CASSESTGTDTQYF.

The CDR3 protein is CASSQESDTQYF. The CDR3 DNA is TGTGCCAGCAGCCAGGAATCAGATACGCAGTATTTT. The chain has TRBV2 and TRBJ2-3; D ambiguous. Germline CDR1 SNHLY, CDR2 FYNNEI. Trimming stripped 6 bases from V and 4 bases from J, with 8 bases between. The CDR3 runs 12 residues.

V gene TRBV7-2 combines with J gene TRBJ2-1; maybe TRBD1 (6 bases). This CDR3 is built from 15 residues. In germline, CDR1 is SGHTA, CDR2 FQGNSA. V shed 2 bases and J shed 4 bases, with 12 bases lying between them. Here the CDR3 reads CASSLRQGMYNEQFF. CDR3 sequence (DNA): TGTGCCAGCAGCTTACGTCAGGGGATGTACAATGAGCAGTTCTTC.

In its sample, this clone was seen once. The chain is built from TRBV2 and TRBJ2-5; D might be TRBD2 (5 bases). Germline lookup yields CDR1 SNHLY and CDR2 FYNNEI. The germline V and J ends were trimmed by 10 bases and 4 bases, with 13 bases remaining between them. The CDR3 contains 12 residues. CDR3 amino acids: CATAVDGETQYF. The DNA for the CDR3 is TGTGCCACAGCGGTGGATGGAGAGACCCAGTACTTC.

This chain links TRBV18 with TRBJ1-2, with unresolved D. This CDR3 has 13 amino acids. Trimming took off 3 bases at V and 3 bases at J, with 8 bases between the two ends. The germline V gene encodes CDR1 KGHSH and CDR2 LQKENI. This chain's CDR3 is CASSPSGDYGYTF. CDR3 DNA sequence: TGTGCCAGCTCACCCTCAGGTGACTATGGCTACACCTTC.

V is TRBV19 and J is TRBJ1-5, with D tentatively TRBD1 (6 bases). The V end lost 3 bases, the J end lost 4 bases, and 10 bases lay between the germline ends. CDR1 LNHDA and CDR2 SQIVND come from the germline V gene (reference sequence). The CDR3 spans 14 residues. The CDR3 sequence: CASSMQQGNQPQHF. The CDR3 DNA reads TGTGCCAGTAGTATGCAACAGGGAAATCAGCCCCAGCATTTT.

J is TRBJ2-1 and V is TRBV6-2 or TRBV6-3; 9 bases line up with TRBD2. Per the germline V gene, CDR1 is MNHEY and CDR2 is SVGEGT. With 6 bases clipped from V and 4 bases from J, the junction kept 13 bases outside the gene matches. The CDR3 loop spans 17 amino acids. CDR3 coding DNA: TGTGCCAGCAGCCTAAACGCGGGGGGGCCCTCGTACAATGAGCAGTTCTTC. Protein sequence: CASSLNAGGPSYNEQFF.

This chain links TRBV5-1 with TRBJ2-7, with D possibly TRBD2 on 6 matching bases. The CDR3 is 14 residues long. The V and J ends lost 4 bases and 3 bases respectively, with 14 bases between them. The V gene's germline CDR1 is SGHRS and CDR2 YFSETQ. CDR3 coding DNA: TGCGCCAGCAGCCCGGGACTTCAAAACTACGAGCAGTACTTC. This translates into CASSPGLQNYEQYF.

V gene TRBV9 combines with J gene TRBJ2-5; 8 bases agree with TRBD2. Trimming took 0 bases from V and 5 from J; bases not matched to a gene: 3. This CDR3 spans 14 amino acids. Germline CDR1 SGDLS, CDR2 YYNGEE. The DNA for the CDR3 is TGTGCCAGCAGCGTAGAAAGCGGGGGTGAGACCCAGTACTTC. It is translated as CASSVESGGETQYF. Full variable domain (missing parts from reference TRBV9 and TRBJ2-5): DSGVTQTPKHLITATGQRVTLRCSPRSGDLSVYWYQQSLDQGLQFLIQYYNGEERAKGNILERFSAQQFPDLHSELNLSSLELGDSALYFCASSVESGGETQYFGPGTRLLVL.

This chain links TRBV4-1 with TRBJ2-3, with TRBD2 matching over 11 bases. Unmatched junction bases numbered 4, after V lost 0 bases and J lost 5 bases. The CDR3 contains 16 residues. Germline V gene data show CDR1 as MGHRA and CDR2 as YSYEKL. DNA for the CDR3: TGCGCCAGCAGCCAAGAATTAGCGGGGGGGGTAGATACGCAGTATTTT. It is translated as CASSQELAGGVDTQYF.

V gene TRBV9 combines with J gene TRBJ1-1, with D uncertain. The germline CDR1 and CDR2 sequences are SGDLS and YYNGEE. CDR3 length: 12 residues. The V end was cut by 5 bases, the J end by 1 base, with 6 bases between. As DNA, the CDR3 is TGTGCCAGCAGTCGCGCGAACACTGAAGCTTTCTTT. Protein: CASSRANTEAFF. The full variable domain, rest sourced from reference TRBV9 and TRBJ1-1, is DSGVTQTPKHLITATGQRVTLRCSPRSGDLSVYWYQQSLDQGLQFLIQYYNGEERAKGNILERFSAQQFPDLHSELNLSSLELGDSALYFCASSRANTEAFFGQGTRLTVV.

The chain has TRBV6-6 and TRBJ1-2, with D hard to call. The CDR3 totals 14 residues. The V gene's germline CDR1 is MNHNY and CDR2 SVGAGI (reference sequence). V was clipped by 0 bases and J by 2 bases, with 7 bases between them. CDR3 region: CASSYSAGNYGYTF. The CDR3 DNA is TGTGCCAGCAGTTACTCGGCAGGAAACTATGGCTACACCTTC.

As DNA, the CDR3 is TGTGCCAGCAGTTTACAAGACAGGGACGGCTACACCTTC. Protein sequence: CASSLQDRDGYTF. The genes are TRBV27 and TRBJ1-2, with 7 bases matching TRBD1. The CDR3 length is 13 residues. CDR1 is MNHEY, CDR2 SMNVEV, per germline (reference sequence). V shed 2 bases, J shed 8 bases, and the junction held 5 bases outside the gene matches.

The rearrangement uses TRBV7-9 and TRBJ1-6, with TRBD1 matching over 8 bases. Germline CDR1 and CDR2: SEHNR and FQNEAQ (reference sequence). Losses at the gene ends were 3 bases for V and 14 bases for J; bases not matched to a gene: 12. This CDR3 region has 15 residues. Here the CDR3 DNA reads TGTGCCAGCAGCTTCCTGACAGGGGACGAGGGATCCCTCCACTTT. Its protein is CASSFLTGDEGSLHF.

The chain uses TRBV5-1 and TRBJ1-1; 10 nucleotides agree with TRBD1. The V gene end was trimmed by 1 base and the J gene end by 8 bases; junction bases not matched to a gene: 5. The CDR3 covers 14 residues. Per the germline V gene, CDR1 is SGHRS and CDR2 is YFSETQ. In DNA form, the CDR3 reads TGCGCCAGCAGCTTGATCAGACAGGGGGCAGAAGCTTTCTTT. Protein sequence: CASSLIRQGAEAFF.

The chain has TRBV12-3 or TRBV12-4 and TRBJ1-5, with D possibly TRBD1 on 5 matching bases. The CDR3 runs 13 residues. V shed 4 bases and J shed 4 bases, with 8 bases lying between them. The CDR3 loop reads CASSYDSNQPQHF. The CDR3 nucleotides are TGTGCCAGCAGTTACGACAGTAATCAGCCCCAGCATTTT.

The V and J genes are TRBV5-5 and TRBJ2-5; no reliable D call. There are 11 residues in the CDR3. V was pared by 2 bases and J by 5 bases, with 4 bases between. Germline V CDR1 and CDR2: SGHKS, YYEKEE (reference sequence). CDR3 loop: CASSLRETQYF. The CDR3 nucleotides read TGTGCCAGCAGCTTACGGGAGACCCAGTACTTC.

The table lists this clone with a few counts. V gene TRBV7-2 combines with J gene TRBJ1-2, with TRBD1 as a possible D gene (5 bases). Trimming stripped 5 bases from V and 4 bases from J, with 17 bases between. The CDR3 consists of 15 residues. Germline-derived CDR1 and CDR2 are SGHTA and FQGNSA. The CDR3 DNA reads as TGTGCCAGCAGCCTGGCTCCGACAGAATCCTATGGCTACACCTTC. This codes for CASSLAPTESYGYTF.

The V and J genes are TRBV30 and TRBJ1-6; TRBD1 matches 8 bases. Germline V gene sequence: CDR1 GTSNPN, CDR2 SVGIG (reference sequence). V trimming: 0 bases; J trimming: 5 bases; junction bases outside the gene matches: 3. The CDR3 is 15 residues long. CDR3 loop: CAWSVLTGDNSPLHF. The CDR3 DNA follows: TGTGCCTGGAGTGTCCTGACAGGGGATAATTCACCCCTCCACTTT.

CDR3 DNA sequence: TGCGCCAGCAGCCAAGAAGAAACCAGACAGGGTCGGAAGCAGTTCTTC. The encoded protein is CASSQEETRQGRKQFF. The chain uses TRBV4-1 and TRBJ2-1, with 7 nucleotides matching TRBD1. V trimming: 0 bases; J trimming: 11 bases; junction bases outside the gene matches: 13. This CDR3 region has 16 residues. CDR1 is MGHRA and CDR2 is YSYEKL in the germline V gene.

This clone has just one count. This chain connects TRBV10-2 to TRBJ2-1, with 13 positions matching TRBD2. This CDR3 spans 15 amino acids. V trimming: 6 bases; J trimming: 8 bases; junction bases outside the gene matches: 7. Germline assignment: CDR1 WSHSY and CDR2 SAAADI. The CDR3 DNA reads TGCGCCAGCAGAGTCGGACTAGCGGGGGCGGATGAGCAGTTCTTC. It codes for CASRVGLAGADEQFF.